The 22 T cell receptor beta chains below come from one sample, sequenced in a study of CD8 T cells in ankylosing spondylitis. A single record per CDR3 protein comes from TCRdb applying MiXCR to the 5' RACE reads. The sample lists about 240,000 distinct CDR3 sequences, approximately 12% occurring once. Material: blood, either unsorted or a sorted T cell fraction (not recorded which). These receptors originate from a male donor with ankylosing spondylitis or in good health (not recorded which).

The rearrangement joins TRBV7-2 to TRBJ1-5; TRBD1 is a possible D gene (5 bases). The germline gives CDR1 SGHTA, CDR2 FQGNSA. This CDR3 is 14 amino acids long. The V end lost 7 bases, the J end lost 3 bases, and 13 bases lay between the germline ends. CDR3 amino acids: CASTPDTYNQPQHF. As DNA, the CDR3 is TGTGCCAGCACCCCGGACACTTACAATCAGCCCCAGCATTTT.

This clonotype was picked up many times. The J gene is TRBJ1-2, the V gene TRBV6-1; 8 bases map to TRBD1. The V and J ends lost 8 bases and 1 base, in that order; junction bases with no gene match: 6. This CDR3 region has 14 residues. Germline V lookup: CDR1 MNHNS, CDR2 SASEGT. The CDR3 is CASGGTGFNYGYTF. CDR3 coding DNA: TGTGCCAGCGGCGGGACAGGTTTTAACTATGGCTACACCTTC.

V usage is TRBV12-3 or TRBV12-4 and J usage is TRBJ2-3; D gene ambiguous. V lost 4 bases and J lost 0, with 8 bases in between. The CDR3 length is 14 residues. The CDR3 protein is CASSSSASTDTQYF. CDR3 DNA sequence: TGTGCCAGCAGTTCATCCGCTAGCACAGATACGCAGTATTTT.

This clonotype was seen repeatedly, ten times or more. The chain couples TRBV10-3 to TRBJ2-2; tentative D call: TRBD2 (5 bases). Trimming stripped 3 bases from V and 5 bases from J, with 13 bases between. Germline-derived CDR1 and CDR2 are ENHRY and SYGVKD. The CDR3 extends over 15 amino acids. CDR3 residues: CAISDNRGGTGELFF. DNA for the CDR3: TGTGCCATCAGTGACAACAGAGGCGGGACCGGGGAGCTGTTTTTT.

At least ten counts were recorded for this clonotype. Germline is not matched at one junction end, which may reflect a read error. The CDR3 protein is CSVSRGEEEKQFF. The CDR3 bases are TGCAGCGTTTCCAGGGGGGAGGAAGAAAAACAGTTTTTT. V usage is TRBV29-1 and J usage is TRBJ1-4, with 7 bases aligning to TRBD1. CDR3 length: 13 amino acids. Germline V gene sequence: CDR1 SQVTM, CDR2 ANQGSEA.

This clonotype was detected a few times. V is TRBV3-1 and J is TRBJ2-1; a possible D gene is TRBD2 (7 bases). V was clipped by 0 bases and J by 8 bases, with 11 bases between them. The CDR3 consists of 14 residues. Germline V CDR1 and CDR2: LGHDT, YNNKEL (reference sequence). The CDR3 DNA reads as TGTGCCAGCAGCCAAGATTGGGGGGGCGATGAGCAGTTCTTC. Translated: CASSQDWGGDEQFF.

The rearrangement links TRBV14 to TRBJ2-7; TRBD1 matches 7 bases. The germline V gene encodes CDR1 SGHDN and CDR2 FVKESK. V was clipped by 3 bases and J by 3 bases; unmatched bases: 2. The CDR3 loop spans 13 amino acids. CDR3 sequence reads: CASSQYRGYEQYF. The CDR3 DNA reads TGTGCCAGCAGCCAGTACAGGGGCTACGAGCAGTACTTC. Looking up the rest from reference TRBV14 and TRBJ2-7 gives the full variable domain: EAGVTQFPSHSVIEKGQTVTLRCDPISGHDNLYWYRRVMGKEIKFLLHFVKESKQDESGMPNNRFLAERTGGTYSTLKVQPAELEDSGVYFCASSQYRGYEQYFGPGTRLTVT.

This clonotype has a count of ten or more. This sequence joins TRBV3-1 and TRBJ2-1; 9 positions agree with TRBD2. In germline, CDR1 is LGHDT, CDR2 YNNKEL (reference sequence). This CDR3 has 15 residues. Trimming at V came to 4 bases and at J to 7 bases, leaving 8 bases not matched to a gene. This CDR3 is CASSLRLAEINEQFF. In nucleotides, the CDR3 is TGTGCCAGCAGCCTCCGACTAGCGGAGATAAATGAGCAGTTCTTC.

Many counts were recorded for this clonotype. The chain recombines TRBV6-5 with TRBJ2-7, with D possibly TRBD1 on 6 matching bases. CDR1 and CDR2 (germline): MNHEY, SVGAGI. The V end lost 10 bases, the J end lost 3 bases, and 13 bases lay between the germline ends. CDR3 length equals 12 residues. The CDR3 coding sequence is TGTGCCACCCGGACAGATTTCTACGAGCAGTACTTC. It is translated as CATRTDFYEQYF.

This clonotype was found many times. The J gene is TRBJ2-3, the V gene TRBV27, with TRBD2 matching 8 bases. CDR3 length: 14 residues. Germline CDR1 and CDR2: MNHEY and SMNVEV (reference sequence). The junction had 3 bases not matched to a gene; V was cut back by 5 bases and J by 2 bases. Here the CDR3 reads CASSQLAATDTQYF. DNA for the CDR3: TGTGCCAGCAGTCAACTAGCGGCCACAGATACGCAGTATTTT.

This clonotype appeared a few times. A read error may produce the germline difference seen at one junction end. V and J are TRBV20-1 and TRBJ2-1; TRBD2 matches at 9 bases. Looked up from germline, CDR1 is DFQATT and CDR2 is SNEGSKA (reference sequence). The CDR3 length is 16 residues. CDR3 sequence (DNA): TGCTGTGCTAGACATAATCCCCTAGCGGGACACAATGAGCAGTTCTTC. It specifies CCARHNPLAGHNEQFF.

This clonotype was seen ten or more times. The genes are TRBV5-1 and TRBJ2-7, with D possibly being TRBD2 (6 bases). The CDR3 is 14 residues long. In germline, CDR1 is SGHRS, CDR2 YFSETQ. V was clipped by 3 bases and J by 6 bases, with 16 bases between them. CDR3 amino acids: CASSSGLGGSEQYF. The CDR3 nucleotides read TGCGCCAGCAGCTCCGGACTGGGGGGTTCCGAGCAGTACTTC.

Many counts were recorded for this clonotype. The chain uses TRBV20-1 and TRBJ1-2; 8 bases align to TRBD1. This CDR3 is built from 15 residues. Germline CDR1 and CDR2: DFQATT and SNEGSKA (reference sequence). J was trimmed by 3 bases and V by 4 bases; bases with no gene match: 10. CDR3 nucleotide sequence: TGCAGTGCTATTCCCACAGACAGGGGTTACTATGGCTACACCTTC. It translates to CSAIPTDRGYYGYTF.

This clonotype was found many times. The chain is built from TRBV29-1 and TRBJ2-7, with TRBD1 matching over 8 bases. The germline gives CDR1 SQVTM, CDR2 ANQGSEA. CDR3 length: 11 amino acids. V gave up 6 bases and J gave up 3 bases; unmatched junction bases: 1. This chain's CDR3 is CSVDRDYEQYF. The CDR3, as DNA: TGCAGCGTGGACAGGGACTACGAGCAGTACTTC.

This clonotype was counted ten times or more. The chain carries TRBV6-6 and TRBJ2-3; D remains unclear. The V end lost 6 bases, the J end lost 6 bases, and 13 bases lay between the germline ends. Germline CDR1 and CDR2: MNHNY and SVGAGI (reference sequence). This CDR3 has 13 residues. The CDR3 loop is CASSQGWSDTQYF. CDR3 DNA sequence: TGTGCCAGCAGCCAAGGGTGGAGTGATACGCAGTATTTT.

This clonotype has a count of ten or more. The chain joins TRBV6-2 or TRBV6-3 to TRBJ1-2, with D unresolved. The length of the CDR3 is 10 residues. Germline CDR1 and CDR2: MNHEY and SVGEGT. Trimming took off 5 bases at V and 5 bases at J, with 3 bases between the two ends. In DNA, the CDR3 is TGTGCCAGCAGTGATTATGGCTACACCTTC. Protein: CASSDYGYTF.

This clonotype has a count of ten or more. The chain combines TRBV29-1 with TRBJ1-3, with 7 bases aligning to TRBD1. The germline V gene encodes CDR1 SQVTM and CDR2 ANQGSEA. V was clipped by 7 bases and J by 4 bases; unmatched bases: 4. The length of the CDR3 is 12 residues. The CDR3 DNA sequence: TGCAGCGCTGTGACAGGGGGAAACACCATATATTTT. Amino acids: CSAVTGGNTIYF.

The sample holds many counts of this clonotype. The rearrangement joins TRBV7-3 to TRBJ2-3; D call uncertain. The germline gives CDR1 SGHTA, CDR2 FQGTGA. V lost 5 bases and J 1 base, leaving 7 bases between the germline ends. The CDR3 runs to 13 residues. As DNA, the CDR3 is TGTGCCAGCAGCCAACCGGGCACAGATACGCAGTATTTT. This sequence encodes CASSQPGTDTQYF. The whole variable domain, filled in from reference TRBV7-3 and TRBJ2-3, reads GAGVSQTPSNKVTEKGKYVELRCDPISGHTALYWYRQSLGQGPEFLIYFQGTGAADDSGLPNDRFFAVRPEGSVSTLKIQRTERGDSAVYLCASSQPGTDTQYFGPGTRLTVL.

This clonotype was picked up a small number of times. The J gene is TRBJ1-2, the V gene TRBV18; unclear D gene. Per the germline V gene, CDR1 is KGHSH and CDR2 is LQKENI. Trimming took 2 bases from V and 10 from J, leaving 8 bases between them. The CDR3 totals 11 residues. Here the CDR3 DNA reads TGTGCCAGCTCACCATCCGGGGACTACACCTTC. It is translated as CASSPSGDYTF.

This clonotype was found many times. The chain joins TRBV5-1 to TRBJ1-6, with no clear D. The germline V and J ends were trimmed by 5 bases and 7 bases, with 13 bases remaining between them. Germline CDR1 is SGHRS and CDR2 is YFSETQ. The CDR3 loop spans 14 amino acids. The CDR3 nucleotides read TGCGCCAGCAGTGAGGACCGACGGAATTCACCCCTCCACTTT. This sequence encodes CASSEDRRNSPLHF.

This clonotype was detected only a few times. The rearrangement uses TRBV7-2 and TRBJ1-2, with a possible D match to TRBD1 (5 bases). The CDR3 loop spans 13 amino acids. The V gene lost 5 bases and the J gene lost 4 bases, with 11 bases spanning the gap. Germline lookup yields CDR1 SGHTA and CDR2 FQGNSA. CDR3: CASSVQGAYGYTF. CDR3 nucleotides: TGTGCCAGCAGCGTGCAGGGAGCCTATGGCTACACCTTC.

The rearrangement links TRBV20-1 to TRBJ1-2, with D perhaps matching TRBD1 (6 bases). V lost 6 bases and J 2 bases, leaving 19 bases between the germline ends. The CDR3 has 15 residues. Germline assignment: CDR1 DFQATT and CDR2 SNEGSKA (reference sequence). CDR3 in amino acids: CSAAAAGQVNYGYTF. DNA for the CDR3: TGCAGTGCCGCGGCCGCGGGACAAGTGAACTATGGCTACACCTTC.